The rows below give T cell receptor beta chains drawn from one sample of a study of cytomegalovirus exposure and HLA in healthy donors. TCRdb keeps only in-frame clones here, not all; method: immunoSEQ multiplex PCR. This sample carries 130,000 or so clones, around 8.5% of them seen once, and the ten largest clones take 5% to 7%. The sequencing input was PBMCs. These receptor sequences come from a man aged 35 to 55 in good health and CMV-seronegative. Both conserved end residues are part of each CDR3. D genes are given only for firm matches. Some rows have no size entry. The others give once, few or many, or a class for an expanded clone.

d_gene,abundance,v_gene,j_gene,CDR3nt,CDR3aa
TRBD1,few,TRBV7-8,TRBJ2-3,TGTGCCAGCAGCCCTAGGGCCCGACAGGGCGGAGGCACAGATACGCAGTATTTT,CASSPRARQGGGTDTQYF
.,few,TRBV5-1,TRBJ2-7,TGCGCCAGCAGCAGCTTGGGGGCTAACGCGTACGAGCAGTACTTC,CASSSLGANAYEQYF
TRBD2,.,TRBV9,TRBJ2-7,TGTGCCAGCAGCTCCAATGGAGCGGGGGGGCCTTACGAGCAGTACTTC,CASSSNGAGGPYEQYF
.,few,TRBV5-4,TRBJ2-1,TGTGCCAGCAGCTCGGAACCAACGGGAAATGAGCAGTTCTTC,CASSSEPTGNEQFF
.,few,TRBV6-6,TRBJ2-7,TGTGCCAGCAGTTACTCGGAGGGCTCCTACGAGCAGTACTTC,CASSYSEGSYEQYF
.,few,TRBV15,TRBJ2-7,TGTGCCACCAGCAGAGATCGCCGCAGCTCCTACGAGCAGTACTTC,CATSRDRRSSYEQYF
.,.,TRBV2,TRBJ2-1,TGTGCCAGCAGTGAGCACAACAATGAGCAGTTCTTC,CASSEHNNEQFF
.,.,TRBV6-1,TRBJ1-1,TGTGCCAGCAGTGTGCACAGGGAAGGTGAAGCTTTCTTT,CASSVHREGEAFF
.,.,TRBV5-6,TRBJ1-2,TGTGCCAGCAGCTTGGCCCAGTCTGGCTATGGCTACACCTTC,CASSLAQSGYGYTF
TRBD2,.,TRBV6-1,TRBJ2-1,TGTGCCAGCAGTGAAGGGGGCGGGGGAGACTACAATGAGCAGTTCTTC,CASSEGGGGDYNEQFF
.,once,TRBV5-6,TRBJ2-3,TGTGCCAGCAGATACACAGATACGCAGTATTTT,CASRYTDTQYF
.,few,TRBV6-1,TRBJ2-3,TGTGCCAGCAGTGAACTCCCCGGGACAGATACGCAGTATTTT,CASSELPGTDTQYF
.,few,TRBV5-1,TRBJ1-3,TGCGCCAGCAGCTTGTGGCAGGCGACCTCTGGAAACACCATATATTTT,CASSLWQATSGNTIYF
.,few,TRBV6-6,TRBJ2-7,TGTGCCAGCAGTTCCACAGGTACCTACGAGCAGTACTTC,CASSSTGTYEQYF
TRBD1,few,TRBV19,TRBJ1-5,TGTGCCACCCAGGGGGCGGCGGAGCCCCACCATTTT,CATQGAAEPHHF
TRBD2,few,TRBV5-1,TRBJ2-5,TGCGCCAGCAGTGATAGCGGGGGGGCCTGGGAGACCCAGTACTTC,CASSDSGGAWETQYF
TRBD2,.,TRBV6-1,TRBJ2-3,TGTGCCAGCATTTTTGCGGGGGATTTTGCAGATACGCAGTATTTT,CASIFAGDFADTQYF
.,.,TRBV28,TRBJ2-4,TGTGCCAGCAGTTTACGGAGGGGCAACATTCAGTACTTC,CASSLRRGNIQYF
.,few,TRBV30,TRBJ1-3,TGTGCCTGGAGTGCATCCAGGGCTCACTCTGGAAACACCATATATTTT,CAWSASRAHSGNTIYF
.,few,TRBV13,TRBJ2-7,TGTGCCAGCAGTTCACGGGGGATTTCCTCCTACGAGCAGTACTTC,CASSSRGISSYEQYF
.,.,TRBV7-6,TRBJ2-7,TGTGCCAGCAGCCTGATCCAGGGCTACGAGCAGTACTTC,CASSLIQGYEQYF
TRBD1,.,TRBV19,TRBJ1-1,TGTGCCAGTAGTCAGGGGGTCACTGAAGCTTTCTTT,CASSQGVTEAFF
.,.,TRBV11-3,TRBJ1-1,TGTGCCAGCAGTTTGTCAGGGTCGAACACTGAAGCTTTCTTT,CASSLSGSNTEAFF
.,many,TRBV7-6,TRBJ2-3,TGTGCCAGCAGACCGGACGGGGGAACAGATACGCAGTATTTT,CASRPDGGTDTQYF
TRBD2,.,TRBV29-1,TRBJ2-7,TGCAGCGTAACTAGCGGGGGGGCTTACGAGCAGTACTTC,CSVTSGGAYEQYF
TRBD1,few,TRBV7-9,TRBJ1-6,TGTGCCAGCAGCTTAGCCGGGACAGGGCCCTATAATTCACCCCTCCACTTT,CASSLAGTGPYNSPLHF
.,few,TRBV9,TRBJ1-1,TGTGCCAGCAGCGTACAGGAAATAGGGGGAACTGAAGCTTTCTTT,CASSVQEIGGTEAFF
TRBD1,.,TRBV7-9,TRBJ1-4,TGTGCCAGCAGCCTGGGACAGACTAATGAAAAACTGTTTTTT,CASSLGQTNEKLFF
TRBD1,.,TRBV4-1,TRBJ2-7,TGCGCCAGCAGCCAGGACAGGGGCTACGAGCAGTACTTC,CASSQDRGYEQYF
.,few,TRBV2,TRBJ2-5,TGTGCCAGCGGGGCCCGGGCGCCCGAAGGGGAGACCCAGTACTTC,CASGARAPEGETQYF
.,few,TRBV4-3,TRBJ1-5,TGCGCCAGCAGCCAAGAAAACATACGGGATCAGCCCCAGCATTTT,CASSQENIRDQPQHF
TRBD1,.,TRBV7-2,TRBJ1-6,TGTGCCTCCGGGACAGTAGAAAATTCACCCCTCCACTTT,CASGTVENSPLHF
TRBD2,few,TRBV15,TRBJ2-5,TGTGCCACCAGCAGCCCTGGGCTAGCGGGGGGGCCAGGGGAGACCCAGTACTTC,CATSSPGLAGGPGETQYF
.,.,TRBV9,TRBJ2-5,TGTGCCAGCAGCCGAGGACAGCCAACCCAAGAGACCCAGTACTTC,CASSRGQPTQETQYF
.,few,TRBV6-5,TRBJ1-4,TGTGCCAGCAGATTCCCAGGGGACGGAAATGAAAAACTGTTTTTT,CASRFPGDGNEKLFF
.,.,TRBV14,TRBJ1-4,TGTGCCAGCAGCCAACAGGGGTTTAATGAAAAACTGTTTTTT,CASSQQGFNEKLFF
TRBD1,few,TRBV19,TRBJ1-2,TGTGCCAGTACTCGGACAGGGTTGGATGGCTACACCTTC,CASTRTGLDGYTF
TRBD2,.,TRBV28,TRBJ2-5,TGTGCCAGCCGGGGGGAAGAGACCCAGTACTTC,CASRGEETQYF
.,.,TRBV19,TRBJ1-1,TGTGCCAGTAGTAACACAGGTAACACTGAAGCTTTCTTT,CASSNTGNTEAFF
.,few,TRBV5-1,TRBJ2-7,TGCGCCAGCAGCTTGGATTCTCAACACAGCTCCTACGAGCAGTACTTC,CASSLDSQHSSYEQYF
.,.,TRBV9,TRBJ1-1,TGTGCCAGCAGCGTAGATCCAGGGCCGAACACTGAAGCTTTCTTT,CASSVDPGPNTEAFF
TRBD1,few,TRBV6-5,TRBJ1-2,TGTGCCAGCAGCTTTGGACAGGGAGATGGCTACACCTTC,CASSFGQGDGYTF